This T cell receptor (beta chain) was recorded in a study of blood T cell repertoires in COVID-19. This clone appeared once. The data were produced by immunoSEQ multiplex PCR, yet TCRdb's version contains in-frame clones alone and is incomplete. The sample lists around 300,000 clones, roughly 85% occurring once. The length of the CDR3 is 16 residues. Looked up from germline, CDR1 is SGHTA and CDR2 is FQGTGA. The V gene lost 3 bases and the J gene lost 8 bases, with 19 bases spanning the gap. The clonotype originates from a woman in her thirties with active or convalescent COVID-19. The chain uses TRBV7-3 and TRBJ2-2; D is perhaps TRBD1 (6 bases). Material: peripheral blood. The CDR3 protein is CASSFGLGWGHGELFF. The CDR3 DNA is TGTGCCAGCAGCTTTGGCCTTGGGTGGGGACATGGGGAGCTGTTTTTT.